This note documents a single T cell receptor beta chain sequence. This record belongs to a study of cytomegalovirus exposure and HLA in healthy donors. The PCR was carried out with 60 Vbeta primers and 13 Jbeta primers. Profiling relied on immunoSEQ multiplex PCR, and the TCRdb table lists in-frame clones only, not all of them. Seen here are 55,000 to 85,000 clones, about four fifths observed once, and the top ten hold 6.5% to 8.5%. Donors showed nominal health when sampled, although they likely had unrecorded immune exposures. Sequences were obtained from PBMCs. The clonotype comes from a man between 18 and 29 years old in good health and CMV-seropositive.

The CDR3 DNA reads as TGCGCCAGCAGCCTGGGGGCCGTGAACACTGAAGCTTTCTTT. The encoded protein is CASSLGAVNTEAFF. J is TRBJ1-1 and V is TRBV5-1; TRBD1 might be the D (6 bases). The length of the CDR3 is 14 residues. Between the trimmed V and J ends, which lost 4 bases and 0 bases, there was a span of 10 bases. Germline V CDR1 and CDR2: SGHRS, YFSETQ.